Listed below are T cell receptor beta chains from one sample, sequenced in a study of T cells in Graves' hyperthyroidism and ophthalmopathy. MiXCR, run by TCRdb on the multiplex PCR reads, gives a single entry per CDR3 protein. The repertoire holds about 130,000 distinct CDR3 sequences, with about 20% as singletons. The sequencing sample was made of blood. These receptors came from a woman between 45 and 60 years old with Graves' hyperthyroidism that later progressed to Graves' ophthalmopathy. Each CDR3 is given with its conserved first and last residue. A D gene is named only where the DNA matches it firmly. Some rows mark clone size as missing; the rest say once, few, many or name a class of expanded clone.

d_call: TRBD2
v_call: TRBV5-8
j_call: TRBJ2-1
cdr3_length: 19
clone_size: few
cdr3_aa: CASSAATSGRARIGDEQFF
cdr3_nt: TGTGCCAGCAGCGCCGCGACTAGCGGGAGGGCCAGAATCGGCGATGAGCAGTTCTTC

d_call: -
v_call: TRBV2
j_call: TRBJ2-7
cdr3_length: 11
clone_size: many
cdr3_aa: CASSEIYEQYF
cdr3_nt: TGTGCCAGCAGTGAAATCTACGAGCAGTACTTC

d_call: TRBD2
v_call: TRBV20-1
j_call: TRBJ2-1
cdr3_length: 15
clone_size: -
cdr3_aa: CSGVSGRERNNEQFF
cdr3_nt: TGCAGTGGTGTGTCGGGGCGGGAGCGTAACAATGAGCAGTTCTTC

d_call: -
v_call: TRBV12-3/TRBV12-4
j_call: TRBJ1-5
cdr3_length: 14
clone_size: once
cdr3_aa: CASSLKEGNQPQHF
cdr3_nt: TGTGCCAGCAGTTTAAAAGAGGGCAATCAGCCCCAGCATTTT

d_call: TRBD1
v_call: TRBV20-1
j_call: TRBJ1-4
cdr3_length: 13
clone_size: few
cdr3_aa: CSAIQGAAEKLFF
cdr3_nt: TGCAGTGCTATACAGGGGGCGGCTGAAAAACTGTTTTTT

d_call: TRBD1
v_call: TRBV12-3/TRBV12-4
j_call: TRBJ1-1
cdr3_length: 14
clone_size: few
cdr3_aa: CASSLGTGVTEAFF
cdr3_nt: TGTGCCAGCAGTCTCGGGACAGGGGTTACTGAAGCTTTCTTT

d_call: TRBD2
v_call: TRBV27
j_call: TRBJ2-3
cdr3_length: 16
clone_size: many
cdr3_aa: CASSLLTSGRPNTQYF
cdr3_nt: TGTGCCAGCAGTTTATTGACTAGCGGGAGGCCGAATACGCAGTATTTT

d_call: -
v_call: TRBV28
j_call: TRBJ1-5
cdr3_length: 16
clone_size: few
cdr3_aa: CASSWQKGRSNQPQHF
cdr3_nt: TGTGCCAGCAGTTGGCAGAAGGGACGGAGCAATCAGCCCCAGCATTTT

d_call: -
v_call: TRBV7-3
j_call: TRBJ1-2
cdr3_length: 13
clone_size: many
cdr3_aa: CASSLTPSGGYTF
cdr3_nt: TGTGCCAGCAGCTTAACCCCGTCGGGGGGCTACACCTTC

d_call: -
v_call: TRBV10-2
j_call: TRBJ2-2
cdr3_length: 14
clone_size: -
cdr3_aa: CASNWVVGTGELFF
cdr3_nt: TGCGCCAGCAACTGGGTAGTTGGTACCGGGGAGCTGTTTTTT

d_call: -
v_call: TRBV2
j_call: TRBJ2-5
cdr3_length: 14
clone_size: many
cdr3_aa: CASRAVAPQETQYF
cdr3_nt: TGTGCCAGCAGAGCCGTGGCCCCTCAAGAGACCCAGTACTTC

d_call: -
v_call: TRBV29-1
j_call: TRBJ2-7
cdr3_length: 11
clone_size: few
cdr3_aa: CSVAPGNEQYF
cdr3_nt: TGCAGCGTCGCACCGGGGAACGAGCAGTACTTC

d_call: -
v_call: TRBV20-1
j_call: TRBJ1-2
cdr3_length: 13
clone_size: many
cdr3_aa: CSARGESNYGYTF
cdr3_nt: TGCAGTGCTAGGGGGGAGTCTAACTATGGCTACACCTTC

d_call: TRBD2
v_call: TRBV20-1
j_call: TRBJ2-7
cdr3_length: 18
clone_size: few
cdr3_aa: CSATRPGLAGVAFDEQYF
cdr3_nt: TGCAGTGCTACCCGGCCGGGGCTAGCGGGAGTGGCATTCGACGAGCAGTACTTC

d_call: -
v_call: TRBV7-9
j_call: TRBJ1-5
cdr3_length: 14
clone_size: many
cdr3_aa: CASSSLGVNQPQHF
cdr3_nt: TGTGCCAGCAGCTCCTTGGGGGTTAATCAGCCCCAGCATTTT

d_call: TRBD2
v_call: TRBV5-1
j_call: TRBJ2-7
cdr3_length: 15
clone_size: many
cdr3_aa: CASSPIAGGPNEQYF
cdr3_nt: TGCGCCAGCAGCCCCATAGCGGGAGGGCCCAACGAGCAGTACTTC

d_call: TRBD2
v_call: TRBV3-1
j_call: TRBJ2-1
cdr3_length: 17
clone_size: many
cdr3_aa: CASSRTASGRALGEQFF
cdr3_nt: TGTGCCAGCAGCCGTACAGCTAGCGGGAGGGCCTTAGGTGAGCAGTTCTTC

d_call: -
v_call: TRBV11-2
j_call: TRBJ1-1
cdr3_length: 17
clone_size: many
cdr3_aa: CASSLDREGVLNTEAFF
cdr3_nt: TGTGCCAGCAGCTTAGATCGGGAGGGCGTTCTGAACACTGAAGCTTTCTTT

d_call: -
v_call: TRBV5-1
j_call: TRBJ1-6
cdr3_length: 16
clone_size: many
cdr3_aa: CASSRDGTGDNSPLHF
cdr3_nt: TGCGCCAGCAGCCGGGATGGAACAGGAGATAATTCACCCCTCCACTTT

d_call: TRBD2
v_call: TRBV14
j_call: TRBJ2-5
cdr3_length: 16
clone_size: -
cdr3_aa: CASSQALLAGVETQYF
cdr3_nt: TGTGCCAGCAGCCAAGCTTTACTAGCGGGAGTAGAGACCCAGTACTTC